This T cell receptor beta chain was obtained from a study of glioma-infiltrating T cells. Study observations and caveats: CDR3 overlap between tissue and blood was very small. Above-expected tissue-blood divergence occurred in all gliomas, most in low-grade ones.

This clonotype was counted many times. The antigen is unknown. TCR alpha and beta CDR3 regions were amplified from RNA using iRepertoire nested multiplex PCR. For one-step reverse transcription and amplification, roughly 95-400 ng of tissue mRNA or PBMC total RNA was used. TCRdb processed the multiplex PCR reads anew with MiXCR; each CDR3 protein has one entry. The sample lists 93,000 or so distinct CDR3 sequences; about 30% were seen once. CDR3 size: 14 residues. Trimming pared 2 bases from V and 2 bases from J, leaving 6 bases between. Germline values: CDR1 MNHEY, CDR2 SMNVEV (reference sequence). The sequence came from a human donor with low-grade glioma or glioblastoma, undergoing nonglioma brain surgery, or in good health (not recorded which). The gene calls are TRBV27 and TRBJ2-2, with D perhaps TRBD2 (5 bases). The sample comprised glioma tissue, nonneoplastic brain tissue, or PBMCs (not recorded which). CDR3 bases: TGTGCCAGCAGTTTACTAGCTAACACCGGGGAGCTGTTTTTT. It is translated as CASSLLANTGELFF.